This T cell receptor beta chain was recorded in a study of blood T cell repertoires in COVID-19. On the study more broadly: Whether acute or convalescent, the COVID-19 samples came from the United States, Italy and Spain.

Seattle's cohort entered during active infection and was followed longitudinally. In the original workflow: Cell counts per sample came from amplifying reference gene primers. TCRdb's table, derived via immunoSEQ multiplex PCR, lists solely in-frame clones and lacks some. Clone size and V and J calls were adopted from that table, with D and trimming inferred from the DNA. The sample consists of about 210,000 clones, approximately 80% of them appearing once. The CDR3 totals 14 residues. V was clipped by 6 bases and J by 4 bases; unmatched bases: 3. Germline V gives CDR1 KGHDR, CDR2 SFDVKD. The chain recombines TRBV24-1 with TRBJ2-3; 10 bases agree with TRBD1. Sequencing used peripheral blood. The receptor was derived from a woman older than 75 with COVID-19, enrolled during active disease. The CDR3 loop reads CATSSGQGPDTQYF. The CDR3 coding sequence is TGTGCCACCAGTTCGGGACAGGGGCCAGATACGCAGTATTTT.